This T cell receptor (beta chain) is from a study of monozygotic twins with inflammatory bowel disease. Points from the study as a whole: Repertoire likeness was no different across concordant and discordant twins, perhaps owing to restricted power.

For this clonotype: Its matching antigen is unknown.

TCRdb re-analyzed the 5' RACE reads; it lists each CDR3 protein once, without DNA. This listing includes more than 300,000 distinct CDR3 sequences. The sequence came from a human donor with ulcerative colitis or Crohn's disease, or a healthy co-twin of an affected twin (not recorded which). Sequencing was done on a sample of blood.

CDR3 residues: CASSYADGSQETQYF. The rearrangement joins TRBV6-2 or TRBV6-3 to TRBJ2-5. This CDR3 is built from 15 residues. Germline CDR1 reads MNHEY; CDR2 reads SVGEGT.